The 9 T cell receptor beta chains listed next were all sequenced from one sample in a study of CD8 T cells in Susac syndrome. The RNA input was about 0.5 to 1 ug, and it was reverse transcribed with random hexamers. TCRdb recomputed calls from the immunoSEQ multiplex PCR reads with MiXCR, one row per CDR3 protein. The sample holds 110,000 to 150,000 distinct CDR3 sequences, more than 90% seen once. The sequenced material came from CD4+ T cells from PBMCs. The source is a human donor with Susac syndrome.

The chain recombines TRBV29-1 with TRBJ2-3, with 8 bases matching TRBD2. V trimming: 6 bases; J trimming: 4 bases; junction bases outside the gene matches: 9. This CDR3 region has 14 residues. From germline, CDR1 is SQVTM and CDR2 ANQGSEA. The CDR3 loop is CSVCRSGDPDTQYF. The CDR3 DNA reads TGCAGCGTGTGTCGTAGCGGGGATCCAGATACGCAGTATTTT.

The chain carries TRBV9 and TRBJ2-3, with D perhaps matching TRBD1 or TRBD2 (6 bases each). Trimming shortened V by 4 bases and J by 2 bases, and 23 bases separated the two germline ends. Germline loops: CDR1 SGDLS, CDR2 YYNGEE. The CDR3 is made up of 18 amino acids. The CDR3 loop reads CASSTTEGGDILTDTQYF. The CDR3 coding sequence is TGTGCCAGCAGCACCACGGAGGGGGGAGACATCCTCACAGATACGCAGTATTTT.

The DNA for the CDR3 is TGTGCCAGCAGCTTGGTGAGAAATGAGCAGTTCTTC. Protein sequence: CASSLVRNEQFF. The chain is built from TRBV5-6 and TRBJ2-1; D unresolved. The CDR3 consists of 12 residues. Germline CDR1 reads SGHDT; CDR2 reads YYEEEE. Trimming pared 0 bases from V and 7 bases from J, leaving 5 bases between.

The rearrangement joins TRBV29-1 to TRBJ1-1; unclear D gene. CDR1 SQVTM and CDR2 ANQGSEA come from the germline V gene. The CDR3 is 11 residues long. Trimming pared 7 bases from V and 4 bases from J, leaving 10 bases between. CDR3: CSAPGSTEAFF. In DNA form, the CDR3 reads TGCAGCGCCCCTGGGTCCACTGAAGCTTTCTTT.

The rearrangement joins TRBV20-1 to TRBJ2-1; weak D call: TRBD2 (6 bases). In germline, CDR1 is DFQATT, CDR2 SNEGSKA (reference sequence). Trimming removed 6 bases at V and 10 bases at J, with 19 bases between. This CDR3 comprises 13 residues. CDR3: CSAPLSSVGEQFF. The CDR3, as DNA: TGCAGTGCCCCGCTCTCTAGCGTCGGAGAGCAGTTCTTC.

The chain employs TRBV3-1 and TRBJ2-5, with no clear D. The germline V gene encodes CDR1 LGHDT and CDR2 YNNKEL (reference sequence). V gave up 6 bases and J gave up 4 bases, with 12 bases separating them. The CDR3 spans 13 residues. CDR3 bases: TGTGCCAGCAGAACTCGATCCTTAGAGACCCAGTACTTC. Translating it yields CASRTRSLETQYF.

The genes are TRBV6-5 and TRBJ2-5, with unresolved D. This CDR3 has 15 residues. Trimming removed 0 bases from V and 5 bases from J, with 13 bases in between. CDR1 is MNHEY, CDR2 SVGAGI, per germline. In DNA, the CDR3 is TGTGCCAGCAGTTACTCCTACAATCGGGCGGAGACCCAGTACTTC. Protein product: CASSYSYNRAETQYF.

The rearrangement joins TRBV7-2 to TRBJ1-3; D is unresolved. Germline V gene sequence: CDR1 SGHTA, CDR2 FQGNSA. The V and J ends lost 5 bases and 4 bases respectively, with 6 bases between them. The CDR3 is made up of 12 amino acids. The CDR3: CASSPSGNTIYF. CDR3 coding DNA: TGTGCCAGCAGCCCGTCCGGAAACACCATATATTTT.

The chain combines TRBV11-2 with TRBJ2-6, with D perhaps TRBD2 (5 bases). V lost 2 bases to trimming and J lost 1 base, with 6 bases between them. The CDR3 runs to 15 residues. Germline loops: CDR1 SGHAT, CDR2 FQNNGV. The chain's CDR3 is CASSLRGSGANVLTF. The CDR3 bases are TGTGCCAGCAGCTTACGGGGATCTGGGGCCAACGTCCTGACTTTC.